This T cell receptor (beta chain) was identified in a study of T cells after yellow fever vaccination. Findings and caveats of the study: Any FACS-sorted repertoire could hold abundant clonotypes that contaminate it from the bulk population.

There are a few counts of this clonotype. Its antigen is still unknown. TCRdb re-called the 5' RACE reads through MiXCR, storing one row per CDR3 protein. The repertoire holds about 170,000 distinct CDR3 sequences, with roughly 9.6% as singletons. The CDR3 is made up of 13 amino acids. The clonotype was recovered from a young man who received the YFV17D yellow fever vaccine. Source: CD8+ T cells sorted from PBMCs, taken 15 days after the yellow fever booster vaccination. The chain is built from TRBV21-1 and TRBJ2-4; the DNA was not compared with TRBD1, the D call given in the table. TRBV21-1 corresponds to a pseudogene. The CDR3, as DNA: TGTGCCACCGGAGACAGGGGCATTAACATTCAGTACTTC. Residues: CATGDRGINIQYF.